This TCR beta chain was sequenced for a study of long-term antiretroviral therapy in people with HIV. The germline CDR1 and CDR2 sequences are SGHDT and YYEEEE. Trimming cost V 1 base and J 4 bases, with 14 bases left between them. This CDR3 contains 16 residues. Study-level findings and limits: Every time point showed a repertoire led by clones expanded before ART.

As to this clone: Its antigen is unknown.

The assay used was immunoSEQ (version v3.0), run at survey level. Data came from immunoSEQ multiplex PCR; TCRdb stores just in-frame clones and leaves some out. The sample contains about 16,000 clones, around 88% of which appear only once. The V and J genes are TRBV5-6 and TRBJ1-4; possible D gene TRBD1, 6 bases. This receptor was taken from a woman aged 25 to 39 with HIV. This material consisted of unsorted PBMCs, taken 2.3 years before starting antiretroviral therapy. CDR3 sequence: CASSLTGSRGNEKLFF. As DNA, the CDR3 is TGTGCCAGCAGCTTGACAGGGTCTCGGGGTAATGAAAAACTGTTTTTT.